The present T cell receptor (beta chain) was sequenced within a study of response to subunit inactivated influenza vaccine. Findings and caveats of the study: Authors suggested that a seasonal influenza vaccination recruits few new T cells each time.

TCRdb independently ran MiXCR on the RT-PCR reads; one entry per CDR3 protein. The table has approximately 730,000 distinct CDR3 sequences, more than 11% seen once. Trimming left V 5 bases short and J 0 bases short, with 14 bases between. CDR1 and CDR2 (germline): SGHTA, FQGNSA. The CDR3 totals 16 residues. In its sample, this clonotype was seen a few times. What it binds is not known. The sequenced sample was PBMCs from blood, obtained 14 to 15 days before vaccination. The receptor was isolated from a man aged 50 or older who received an inactivated influenza vaccine. The chain employs TRBV7-2 and TRBJ1-3, with D possibly TRBD1 on 5 matching bases. The CDR3 coding sequence is TGTGCCAGCAGCGCGGTGGGGGGTTTCTCTGGAAACACCATATATTTT. The encoded protein is CASSAVGGFSGNTIYF.